This TCR beta chain is from a study of OX40 agonist ivuxolimab in advanced cancers. About the study: From about 23 to 85 years was the age range, with a mean of approximately 58 years, and around 84% were male. Whole-study findings and limits: Clonal expansion was seen in CD4+ and CD8+ blood T cells by week 6 at 0.1 to 3.0 mg/kg.

The protocol was immunoSEQ multiplex PCR, while the TCRdb copy is restricted to in-frame clones and leaves out a portion. The sample lists roughly 66,000 clones, over 80% seen once, with roughly 2.4% in the top ten. Patients who had autoimmune disease history or got systemic immunosuppression were left out. Sampling of blood occurred at baseline, cycle 4 day 1, and cycle 7 day 1. The CDR3 runs 13 residues. CDR1 and CDR2 (germline): SGHNT, YYREEE (reference sequence). The V gene lost 0 bases and the J gene lost 5 bases, with 6 bases spanning the gap. A word on this clone: Its antigen remains unknown.

This TCR was sampled from an adult with an advanced solid tumor such as melanoma, head and neck, liver or kidney cancer. Sequencing used CD4+ or CD8+ T cells sorted from blood, obtained in a trial of the OX40 agonist ivuxolimab. The rearrangement uses TRBV5-4 and TRBJ2-1; D gene unclear. CDR3: CASSLETNNEQFF. DNA of the CDR3: TGTGCCAGCAGCTTGGAAACAAACAATGAGCAGTTCTTC.